These 3 T cell receptor beta chains originate from one sample sequenced in a study of Ad26.COV2.S vaccination and SARS-CoV-2 variants. Noted treatment: 19 received Ad26.COV2.S at low or high dose, single or two shots; 5 received placebo; per-sample allocation not given. Day 63 after the first injection of vaccine or placebo was the sampling time. Here immunoSEQ multiplex PCR was the method, and the copy in TCRdb shows in-frame clones only, minus some. The sample lists about 680,000 clones; 70% to 90% were seen once. Sequenced material: peripheral blood, taken in a trial of Ad26.COV2.S vaccine versus placebo. The receptors here all came from a person aged 18-60 years who received the Ad26.COV2.S COVID-19 vaccine or a placebo.

The chain links TRBV6-5 to TRBJ2-7; D unclear. This CDR3 has 12 amino acids. Trimming stripped 5 bases from V and 6 bases from J, with 11 bases between. Germline lookup yields CDR1 MNHEY and CDR2 SVGAGI. The CDR3 protein is CASSPIQGEQYF. CDR3 coding DNA: TGTGCCAGCAGTCCCATACAAGGCGAGCAGTACTTC.

The gene calls are TRBV5-4 and TRBJ2-7; 8 nucleotides line up with TRBD2. V dropped 1 base and J dropped 0; count of bases not matched to a gene: 6. Germline-derived CDR1 and CDR2 are SGHNT and YYREEE (reference sequence). The CDR3 consists of 16 residues. CDR3 sequence: CASSLMGSGISYEQYF. As DNA, the CDR3 is TGTGCCAGCAGCTTGATGGGTAGCGGGATCTCCTACGAGCAGTACTTC.

The chain couples TRBV6-2 or TRBV6-3 to TRBJ2-5, with D possibly matching TRBD1 (6 bases). V was trimmed by 4 bases and J by 2 bases, leaving 14 bases between them. There are 15 residues in the CDR3. CDR1 MNHEY and CDR2 SVGEGT come from the germline V gene. The CDR3 bases are TGTGCCAGCAGTTCCCCCCACAGGGAGCAAGAGACCCAGTACTTC. The encoded protein is CASSSPHREQETQYF.